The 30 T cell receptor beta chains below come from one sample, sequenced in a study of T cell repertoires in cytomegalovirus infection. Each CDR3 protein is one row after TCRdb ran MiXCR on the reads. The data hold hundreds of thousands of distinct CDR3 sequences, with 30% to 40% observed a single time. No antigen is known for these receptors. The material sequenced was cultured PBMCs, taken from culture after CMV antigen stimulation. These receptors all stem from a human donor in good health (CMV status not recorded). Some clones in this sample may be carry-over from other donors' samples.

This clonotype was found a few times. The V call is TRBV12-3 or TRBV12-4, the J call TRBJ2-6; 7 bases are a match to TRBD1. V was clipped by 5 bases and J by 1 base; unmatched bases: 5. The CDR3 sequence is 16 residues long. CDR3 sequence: CASSLHRGSGANVLTF. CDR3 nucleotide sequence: TGTGCCAGCAGTCTACACAGGGGTTCTGGGGCCAACGTCCTGACTTTC.

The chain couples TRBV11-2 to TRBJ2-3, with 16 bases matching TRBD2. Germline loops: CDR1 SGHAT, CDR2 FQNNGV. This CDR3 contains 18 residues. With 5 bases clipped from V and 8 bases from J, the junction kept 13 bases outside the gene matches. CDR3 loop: CASSQGTSGRAPSRTQYF. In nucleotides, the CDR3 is TGTGCCAGCAGCCAAGGGACTAGCGGGAGGGCACCTTCCCGTACGCAGTATTTT.

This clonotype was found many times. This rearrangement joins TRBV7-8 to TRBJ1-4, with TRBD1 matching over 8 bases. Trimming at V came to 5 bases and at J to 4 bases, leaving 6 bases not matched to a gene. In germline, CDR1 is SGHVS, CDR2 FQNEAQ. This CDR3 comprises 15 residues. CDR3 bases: TGTGCCAGCAGCCCGCGGGACAGGCTTAATGAAAAACTGTTTTTT. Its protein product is CASSPRDRLNEKLFF.

Here the CDR3 reads CASSSRQGYRDTQYF. The CDR3 bases are TGCGCCAGCAGCTCCCGACAGGGGTATAGAGATACGCAGTATTTT. V is TRBV5-1 and J is TRBJ2-3; 8 bases are a match to TRBD1. Germline CDR1 reads SGHRS; CDR2 reads YFSETQ. The CDR3 contains 15 residues. V dropped 3 bases and J dropped 5; count of bases not matched to a gene: 8.

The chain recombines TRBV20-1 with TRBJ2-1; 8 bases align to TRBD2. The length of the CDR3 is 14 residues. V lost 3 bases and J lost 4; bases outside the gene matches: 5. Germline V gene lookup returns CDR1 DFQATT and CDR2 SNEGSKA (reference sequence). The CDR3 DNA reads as TGCAGTGCTAGGGCGGGAGGAATATACAATGAGCAGTTCTTC. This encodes CSARAGGIYNEQFF.

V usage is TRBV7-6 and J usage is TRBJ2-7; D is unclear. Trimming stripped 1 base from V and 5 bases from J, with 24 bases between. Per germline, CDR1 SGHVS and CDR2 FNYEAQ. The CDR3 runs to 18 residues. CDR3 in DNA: TGTGCCAGCAGCTTAGAACCCACTCCAGGACGATGGGTCAACGAGCAGTACTTC. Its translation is CASSLEPTPGRWVNEQYF.

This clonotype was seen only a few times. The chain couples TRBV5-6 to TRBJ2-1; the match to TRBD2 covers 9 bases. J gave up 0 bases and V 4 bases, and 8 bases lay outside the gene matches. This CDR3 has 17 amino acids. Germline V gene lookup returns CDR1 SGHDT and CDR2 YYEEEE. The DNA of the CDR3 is TGTGCCAGCAGCCGGGCGGGGGGGCATCGCTCCTACAATGAGCAGTTCTTC. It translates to CASSRAGGHRSYNEQFF.

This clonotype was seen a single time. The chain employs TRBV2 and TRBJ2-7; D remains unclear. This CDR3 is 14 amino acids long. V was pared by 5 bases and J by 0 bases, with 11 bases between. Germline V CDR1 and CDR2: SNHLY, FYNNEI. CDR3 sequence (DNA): TGTGCCAGCAGTATAGAAATAAGCTCCTACGAGCAGTACTTC. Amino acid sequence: CASSIEISSYEQYF.

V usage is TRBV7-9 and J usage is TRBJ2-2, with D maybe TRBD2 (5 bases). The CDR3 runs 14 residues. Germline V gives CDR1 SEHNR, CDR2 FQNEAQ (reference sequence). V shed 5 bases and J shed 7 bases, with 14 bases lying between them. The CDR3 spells CASSAPLAFGELFF. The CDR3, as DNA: TGTGCCAGCAGCGCACCGCTAGCTTTCGGGGAGCTGTTTTTT.

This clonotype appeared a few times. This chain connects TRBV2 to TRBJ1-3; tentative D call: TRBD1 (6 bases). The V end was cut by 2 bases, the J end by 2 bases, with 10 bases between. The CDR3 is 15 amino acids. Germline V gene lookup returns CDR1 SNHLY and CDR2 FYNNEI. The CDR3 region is CASSERGAPGNTIYF. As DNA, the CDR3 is TGTGCCAGCAGTGAAAGGGGGGCACCTGGAAACACCATATATTTT.

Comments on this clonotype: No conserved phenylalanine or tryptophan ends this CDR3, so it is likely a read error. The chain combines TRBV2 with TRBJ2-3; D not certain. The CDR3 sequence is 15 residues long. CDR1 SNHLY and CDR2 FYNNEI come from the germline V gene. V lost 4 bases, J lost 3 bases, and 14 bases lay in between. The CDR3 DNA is TGTGCCAGCAGTGCTGAACGGAGTGGGACAGATACGCAGTATCTT. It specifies CASSAERSGTDTQYL.

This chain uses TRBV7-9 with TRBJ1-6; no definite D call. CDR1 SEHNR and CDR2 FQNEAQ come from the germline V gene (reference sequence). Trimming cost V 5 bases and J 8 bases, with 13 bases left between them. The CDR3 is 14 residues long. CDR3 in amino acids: CASSPTVSHSPLHF. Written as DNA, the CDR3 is TGTGCCAGCAGCCCCACCGTGTCACATTCACCCCTCCACTTT.

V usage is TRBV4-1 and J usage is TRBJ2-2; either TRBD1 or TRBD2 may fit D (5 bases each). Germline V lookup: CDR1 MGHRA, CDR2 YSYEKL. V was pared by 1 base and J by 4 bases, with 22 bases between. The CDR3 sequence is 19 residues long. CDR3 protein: CASSQVFRGPGLGTGELFF. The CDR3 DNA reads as TGCGCCAGCAGCCAAGTGTTTCGGGGACCGGGGTTGGGCACCGGGGAGCTGTTTTTT.

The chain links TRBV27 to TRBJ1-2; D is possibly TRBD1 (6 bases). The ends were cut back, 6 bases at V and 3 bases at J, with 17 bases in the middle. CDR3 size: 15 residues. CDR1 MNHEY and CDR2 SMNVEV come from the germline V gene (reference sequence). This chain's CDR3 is CASRALGGSYYGYTF. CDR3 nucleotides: TGTGCCAGCAGGGCCCTCGGGGGCAGCTACTATGGCTACACCTTC.

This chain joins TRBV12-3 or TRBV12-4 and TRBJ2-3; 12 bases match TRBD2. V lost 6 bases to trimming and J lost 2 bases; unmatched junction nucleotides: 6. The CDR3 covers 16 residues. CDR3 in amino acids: CASSPGLAGTTDTQYF. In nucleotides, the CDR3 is TGTGCCAGCAGCCCAGGACTAGCGGGGACCACAGATACGCAGTATTTT.

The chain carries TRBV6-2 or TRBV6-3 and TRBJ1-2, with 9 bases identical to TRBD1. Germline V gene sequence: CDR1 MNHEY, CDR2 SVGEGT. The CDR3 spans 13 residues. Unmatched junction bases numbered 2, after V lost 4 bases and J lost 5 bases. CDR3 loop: CASSWTGEYGYTF. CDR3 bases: TGTGCCAGCAGTTGGACAGGGGAGTATGGCTACACCTTC.

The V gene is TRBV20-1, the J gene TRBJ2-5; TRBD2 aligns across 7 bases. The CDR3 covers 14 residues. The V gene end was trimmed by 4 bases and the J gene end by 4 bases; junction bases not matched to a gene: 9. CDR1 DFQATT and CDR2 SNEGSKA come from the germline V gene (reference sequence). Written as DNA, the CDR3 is TGCAGTGCTATTTGGGCGGGAGAGGGAGAGACCCAGTACTTC. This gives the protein CSAIWAGEGETQYF.

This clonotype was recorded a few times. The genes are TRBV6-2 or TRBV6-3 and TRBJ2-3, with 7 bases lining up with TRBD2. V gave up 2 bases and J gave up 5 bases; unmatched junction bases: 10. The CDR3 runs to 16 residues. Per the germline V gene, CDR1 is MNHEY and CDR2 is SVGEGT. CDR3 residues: CASSYLAEGARDTQYF. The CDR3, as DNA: TGTGCCAGCAGTTACCTAGCGGAAGGGGCCCGAGATACGCAGTATTTT.

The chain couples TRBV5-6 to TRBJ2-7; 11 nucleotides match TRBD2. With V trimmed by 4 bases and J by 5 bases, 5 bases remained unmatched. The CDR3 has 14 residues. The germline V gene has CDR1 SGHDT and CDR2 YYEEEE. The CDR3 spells CASSILAGDHEQYF. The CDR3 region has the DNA TGTGCCAGCAGCATACTAGCGGGAGACCACGAGCAGTACTTC.

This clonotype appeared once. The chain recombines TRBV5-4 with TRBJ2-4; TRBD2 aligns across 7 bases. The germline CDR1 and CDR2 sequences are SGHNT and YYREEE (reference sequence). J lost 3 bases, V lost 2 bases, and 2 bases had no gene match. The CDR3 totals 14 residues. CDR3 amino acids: CASSFGTNKNIQYF. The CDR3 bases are TGTGCCAGCAGCTTTGGGACTAACAAAAACATTCAGTACTTC.

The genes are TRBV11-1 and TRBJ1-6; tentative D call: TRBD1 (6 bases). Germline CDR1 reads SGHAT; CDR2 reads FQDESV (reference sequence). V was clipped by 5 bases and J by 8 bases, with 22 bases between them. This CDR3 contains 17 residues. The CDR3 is CASSHLRGRQMHSPLHF. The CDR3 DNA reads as TGTGCCAGCAGCCACCTCCGGGGGCGCCAGATGCATTCACCCCTCCACTTT.

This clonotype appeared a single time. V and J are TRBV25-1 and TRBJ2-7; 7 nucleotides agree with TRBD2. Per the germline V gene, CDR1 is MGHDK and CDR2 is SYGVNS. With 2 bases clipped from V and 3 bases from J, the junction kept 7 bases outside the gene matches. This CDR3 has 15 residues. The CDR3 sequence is CASSERGVLGYEQYF. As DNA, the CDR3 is TGTGCCAGCAGTGAACGGGGGGTGTTGGGCTACGAGCAGTACTTC.

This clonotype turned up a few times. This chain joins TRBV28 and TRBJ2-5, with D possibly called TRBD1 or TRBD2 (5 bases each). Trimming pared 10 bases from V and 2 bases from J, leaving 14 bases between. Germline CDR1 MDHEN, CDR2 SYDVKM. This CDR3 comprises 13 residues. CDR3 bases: TGTGCCACCCAAGGGACCACGCAAGAGACCCAGTACTTC. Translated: CATQGTTQETQYF.

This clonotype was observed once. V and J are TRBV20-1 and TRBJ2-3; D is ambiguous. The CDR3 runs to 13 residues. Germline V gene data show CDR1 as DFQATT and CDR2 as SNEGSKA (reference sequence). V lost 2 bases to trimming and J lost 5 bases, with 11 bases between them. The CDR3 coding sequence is TGCAGTGCTAGACACTACTGGGGAGATACGCAGTATTTT. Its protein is CSARHYWGDTQYF.

CDR3 loop: CSARDTGQGAVDEQYF. The CDR3 nucleotides read TGCAGTGCTAGAGATACGGGACAGGGGGCCGTAGACGAGCAGTACTTC. This chain joins TRBV20-1 and TRBJ2-7; 12 positions agree with TRBD1. V lost 0 bases to trimming and J lost 5 bases; unmatched junction nucleotides: 8. CDR3 length: 16 residues. Germline assignment: CDR1 DFQATT and CDR2 SNEGSKA (reference sequence).

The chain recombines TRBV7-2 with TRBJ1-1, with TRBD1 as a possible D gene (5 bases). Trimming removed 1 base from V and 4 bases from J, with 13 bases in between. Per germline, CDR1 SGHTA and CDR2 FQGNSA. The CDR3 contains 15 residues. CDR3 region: CASSLVGGGTTEAFF. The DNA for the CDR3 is TGTGCCAGCAGCTTAGTGGGGGGTGGTACCACTGAAGCTTTCTTT.

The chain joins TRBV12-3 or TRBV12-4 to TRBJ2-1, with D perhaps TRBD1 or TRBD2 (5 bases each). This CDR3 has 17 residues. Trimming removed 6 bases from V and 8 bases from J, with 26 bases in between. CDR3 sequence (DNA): TGTGCCAGCAGCGACTATTCGGTCAGGGTAGGTGGCGATGAGCAGTTCTTC. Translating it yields CASSDYSVRVGGDEQFF.

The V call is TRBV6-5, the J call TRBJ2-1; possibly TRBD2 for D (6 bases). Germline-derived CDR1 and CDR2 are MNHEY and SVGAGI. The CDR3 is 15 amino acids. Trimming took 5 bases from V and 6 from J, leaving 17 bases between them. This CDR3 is CASSTGTPAVNEQFF. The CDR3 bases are TGTGCCAGCAGTACCGGGACTCCGGCTGTCAATGAGCAGTTCTTC.

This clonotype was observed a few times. The CDR3 loop reads CASPDRVKSNTGELFF. DNA for the CDR3: TGTGCCAGCCCGGACAGGGTTAAATCAAACACCGGGGAGCTGTTTTTT. The genes are TRBV25-1 and TRBJ2-2, with 8 bases lining up with TRBD1. Germline V gives CDR1 MGHDK, CDR2 SYGVNS. Trimming cost V 8 bases and J 2 bases; bases outside gene matches: 10. CDR3 length: 16 amino acids.

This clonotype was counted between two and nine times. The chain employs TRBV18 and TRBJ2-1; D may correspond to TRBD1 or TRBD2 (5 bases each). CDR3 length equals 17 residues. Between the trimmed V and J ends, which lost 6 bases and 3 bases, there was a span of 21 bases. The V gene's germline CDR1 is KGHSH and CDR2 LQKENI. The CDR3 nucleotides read TGTGCCAGCTCGGACCCCATCTCGGGGCCTGTCTACAATGAGCAGTTCTTC. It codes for CASSDPISGPVYNEQFF.